The entry below describes one T cell receptor beta chain. Its antigen is not known. Germline and junction disagree at one end, which may indicate a read error. RNA was extracted from bulk tissue without any cell sorting. TCRbeta libraries were built with three rounds of nested PCR, modified from ARM-PCR. TCRdb re-called the multiplex PCR reads with MiXCR, one entry per CDR3 protein. The sample consists of 90,000 to 110,000 distinct CDR3 sequences, roughly 75% of them appearing once. This sample was included in a study of tumor and adjacent non-tumor tissue in lung cancer. Study information: The patients, around 9 men and roughly 5 women, were about 30 to 85 with stage I to III disease. About 4.17 million productive TCRbeta reads were obtained per sample on average. Notes on the study in general: Top 100 clones took a larger repertoire share in normal lung.

This CDR3 region has 13 residues. Germline V lookup: CDR1 SQVTM, CDR2 ANQGSEA. The chain links TRBV29-1 to TRBJ1-1, with D possibly matching TRBD1 (5 bases). Input material: lung tumor tissue. The source of this sequence is a woman aged 55-69 years with non-small cell lung cancer. The CDR3 coding sequence is TGCAGCGTTATGATCGGGGGATACACAGAAGCTTTCTTT. Translating gives CSVMIGGYTEAFF.